This TCR beta chain was sequenced in a study of blood T cells in healthy people across ages. The sample providers were healthy Caucasian people from Russia, aged about 6 to 95. Deletions cut 3 bases from V and 12 bases from J, with 18 bases between. This CDR3 contains 13 residues. Per the germline V gene, CDR1 is MGHRA and CDR2 is YSYEKL. Primed by a sample-barcoded 5' primer and a J-beta primer mix, a second PCR proceeded for about 7 to 11 cycles. Each CDR3 protein gets one entry after TCRdb re-called the 5' RACE reads with MiXCR. The data show about a million distinct CDR3 sequences, roughly 52% seen once.

The chain couples TRBV4-1 to TRBJ2-7; D may be TRBD1 (5 bases). The source is a man aged 30 to 45 in good health. Sequencing was performed on blood. The DNA for the CDR3 is TGCGCCAGCAGCCAGTGGCTGACAGAGACCCGGTACTTC. Translating gives CASSQWLTETRYF.